What follows describes a single TCR beta chain. The antigen this receptor binds is unknown. Within one base of it there is no much larger clone, and no base qualities were kept. The data were taken from a study of T cells in Graves' hyperthyroidism and ophthalmopathy (dated by TCRdb to about 2019). Context from the whole study: Peripheral blood samples were taken at initial diagnosis, before any treatment was given. The approximately 98 discovery patients were randomly divided into training and test sets at a 7:3 ratio. TCR V-J signatures able to tell the groups apart were searched for in a discovery cohort of 90 to 100 patients, of whom around 42 had Graves' ophthalmopathy and around 57 had stable Graves' hyperthyroidism. In addition, the study compared T-cell repertoires in thyroid tissue and in blood from about 6 Graves' hyperthyroidism patients. After blood sampling, hyperthyroidism patients were treated with methimazole at a starting dose of 30 mg daily, and ophthalmopathy patients were treated with high-dose intravenous methylprednisolone. TCR Vbeta CDR3 sequencing of 120 to 150 peripheral blood samples (under 45 ophthalmopathy, around 80 hyperthyroidism and some 17 progressor patients) is reported in the paper. An independent validation cohort of under 20 hyperthyroidism patients and approximately 15 patients who later progressed to ophthalmopathy tested prospective prediction of ophthalmopathy. What the authors observed across the whole study: Blood samples also contained most of the expanded thyroid clonotypes (frequency above 0.001), which suggests that blood repertoires may reflect thyroid immune responses. A model built on a 13 V-J signature distinguished ophthalmopathy from stable hyperthyroidism, reaching 87.88% sensitivity and approximately 83% specificity in cross-validation and 80%/75% in testing. No statistical method was used to fix the sample size in advance, and group allocation was not hidden from the investigators. During validation, the model predicted progression to ophthalmopathy a median of about 5.9 months ahead of onset, with 60% to 71% sensitivity and 72% to 80% specificity.

The germline V gene specifies ENHRY as CDR1 and SYGVKD as CDR2. Including cysteine and phenylalanine, the CDR3 has 17 amino acids. CDR3 DNA only is kept here, 51 bases in frame from base 1. Relative to germline, V is 5 bases shorter and J is 7 bases shorter, with 21 bases between their ends. Ophthalmopathy patients had moderately to severely active disease, Clinical Activity Score of at least 3, NOSPECS grade of at least 4, and duration under 3 months. Patients with uncontrolled infections, other autoimmune diseases, pregnancy or lactation were excluded. Clinical symptoms, serum thyroxine and TRAb, thyroid ultrasound, and orbital computed tomography formed the basis for the diagnoses. Ficoll-Paque density gradient centrifugation was used to isolate PBMCs from around 10 ml of fresh peripheral blood. Trizol reagent was used to extract total RNA, and RNA quality was then checked on an Agilent 2100 Bioanalyzer.

The TCR beta CDR3 regions were amplified from the RNA transcripts. A first-round RT-PCR of the TCR CDR3 used the HTBI primer set with the Qiagen OneStep RT-PCR kit. Libraries were constructed in a second round of multiplex PCR, after which size selection and purification were performed. Sequencing of the libraries was done on an Illumina HiSeq2000 using paired-end 100 bp reads. Turning to the authors' computational methods: SOAPnuke was used to process the raw data, throwing out any read that contained adapters or uncalled bases, had a mean Phred below 15, or lacked an exact constant-primer or identifier match. High-quality paired reads were merged using COPE v1.2.5, and each unique nucleotide sequence was defined as a clonotype. Clonotypes were aligned to IMGT TRBV, TRBD and TRBJ reference segments using MiTCR v1.1. Analysis was restricted to V-J combinations with a frequency above 0.0001, which covered roughly 99% of repertoires. The TCS score was defined as the ratio of F50 (clonal expansion) to E x V (chaos), calculated using BLOSUM62-based TCRdist between CDR3 peptides within each V-J. Welch's t-statistics and random forest reduced 514 V-J features to some 14, which were used in a naive Bayes classifier (R e1071). TCRdb reprocessed the public reads (quality trimming at Q25 with fastp, clone calling with MiXCR) and kept in-frame beta chains. Rows with one shared CDR3 protein collapse into an entry with the most common genes and DNA. In this record, the V and J calls reflect TCRdb's handling and not the investigators' own analysis. The sample yields almost 500,000 distinct CDR3 sequences; approximately 22% were counted once. Together, the top ten hold about 53% of the sample.

In this chain, TRBV10-3 is recombined with TRBJ1-6; the D segment cannot be called with confidence. This clonotype was obtained from a woman in her seventies with Graves' ophthalmopathy. The sequenced material came from blood. The CDR3 has the sequence CAISTQADRFSNSPLHF. The DNA sequence reads TGTGCCATCAGTACTCAGGCGGACCGGTTTTCAAATTCACCCCTCCACTTT.